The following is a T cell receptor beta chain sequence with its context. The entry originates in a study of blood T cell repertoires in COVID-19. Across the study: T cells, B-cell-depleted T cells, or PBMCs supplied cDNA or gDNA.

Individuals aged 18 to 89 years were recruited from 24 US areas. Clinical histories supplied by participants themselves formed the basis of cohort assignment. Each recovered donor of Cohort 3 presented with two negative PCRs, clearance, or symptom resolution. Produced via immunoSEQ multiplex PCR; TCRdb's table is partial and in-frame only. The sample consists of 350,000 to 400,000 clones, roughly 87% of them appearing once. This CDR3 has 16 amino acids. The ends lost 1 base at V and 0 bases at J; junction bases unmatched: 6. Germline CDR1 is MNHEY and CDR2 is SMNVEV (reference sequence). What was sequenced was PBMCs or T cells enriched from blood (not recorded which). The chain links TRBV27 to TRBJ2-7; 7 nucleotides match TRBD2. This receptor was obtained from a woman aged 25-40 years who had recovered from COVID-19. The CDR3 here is CASSLYSAGSSYEQYF. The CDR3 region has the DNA TGTGCCAGCAGTTTATACTCAGCGGGGAGCTCCTACGAGCAGTACTTC.